This is a list of T cell receptor beta chains from one sample in a study of blood T cell repertoires in COVID-19. Measured with immunoSEQ multiplex PCR; TCRdb has only the in-frame clones, and not every one. The table records approximately 240,000 clones, 75% to 95% of them present only once. The specimen was PBMCs or T cells enriched from blood (not recorded which). The receptors shown here come from a young woman who had recovered from COVID-19. CDR3s include the opening cysteine and the closing phenylalanine or tryptophan. A D gene is named only where the DNA matches it firmly. Expanded clones get a size class; other rows say once, few or many, or leave the size out.

J | V | D | size | CDR3 | DNA
TRBJ1-1 | TRBV27 | NA | NA | CASSLPGGTEAFF | TGTGCCAGCAGTTTACCCGGGGGCACTGAAGCTTTCTTT
TRBJ2-3 | TRBV3-1/TRBV3-2 | TRBD2 | NA | CASKGSGGTDTQYF | TGTGCCAGCAAGGGCAGCGGGGGCACAGATACGCAGTATTTT
TRBJ2-2 | TRBV9 | NA | NA | CASSAPLRLGVRTGELFF | TGTGCCAGCAGCGCCCCATTACGGTTAGGGGTACGGACCGGGGAGCTGTTTTTT
TRBJ1-2 | TRBV9 | TRBD1 | few | CASSVGQRQGYTF | TGTGCCAGCAGCGTGGGACAGCGGCAGGGCTACACCTTC
TRBJ1-4 | TRBV5-1 | TRBD1 | NA | CASSLAGGHGIDEKLFF | TGCGCCAGCAGCTTGGCAGGGGGACACGGGATTGATGAAAAACTGTTTTTT
TRBJ1-3 | TRBV29-1 | NA | NA | CSVFTVDSGNTIYF | TGCAGCGTTTTTACAGTAGACTCTGGAAACACCATATATTTT
TRBJ1-6 | TRBV7-2 | TRBD1 | few | CASSSGQGANSPLHF | TGTGCCAGCAGCTCGGGACAGGGGGCGAATTCACCCCTCCACTTT
TRBJ2-1 | TRBV7-9 | TRBD1 | NA | CASMITGGNEQFF | TGTGCCAGCATGATAACAGGGGGCAATGAGCAGTTCTTC
TRBJ1-1 | TRBV5-1 | NA | NA | CASSSSGGDTEAFF | TGCGCCAGCAGCTCAAGTGGGGGGGACACTGAAGCTTTCTTT
TRBJ2-5 | TRBV25-1 | NA | once | CASSAHGREGGTQYF | TGTGCCAGCAGTGCCCACGGGCGGGAAGGTGGGACCCAGTACTTC
TRBJ2-3 | TRBV11-2 | NA | NA | CASSPQLSTDTQYF | TGTGCCAGCAGCCCCCAACTGAGCACAGATACGCAGTATTTT
TRBJ2-7 | TRBV27 | TRBD1 | NA | CASSRPGQATYEQYF | TGTGCCAGCAGTCGTCCGGGACAGGCAACCTACGAGCAGTACTTC
TRBJ1-5 | TRBV19 | NA | few | CASSIGPTYPNQPQHF | TGTGCCAGTAGTATAGGCCCGACATACCCCAATCAGCCCCAGCATTTT
TRBJ2-5 | TRBV5-1 | NA | few | CASWFGGARETQYF | TGCGCCAGCTGGTTTGGTGGGGCCCGGGAGACCCAGTACTTC
TRBJ1-1 | TRBV12-3/TRBV12-4 | NA | NA | CASSPMTDSFF | TGTGCCAGCAGTCCGATGACAGATAGTTTCTTT
TRBJ2-5 | TRBV28 | TRBD1 | once | CASRLAGTGPGTQYF | TGTGCCAGCAGACTCGCCGGGACAGGCCCGGGGACCCAGTACTTC
TRBJ1-3 | TRBV9 | NA | few | CASSVLGASGNTIYF | TGTGCCAGCAGCGTTTTGGGGGCCTCTGGAAACACCATATATTTT
TRBJ2-1 | TRBV9 | TRBD2 | NA | CASSLGTSGRLTYNEQFF | TGTGCCAGCAGCTTAGGGACTAGCGGGAGGCTAACATACAATGAGCAGTTCTTC
TRBJ1-1 | TRBV19 | NA | NA | CASSYWSNTEAFF | TGTGCCAGTAGCTACTGGTCGAACACTGAAGCTTTCTTT
TRBJ2-2 | TRBV25-1 | TRBD1 | once | CASSPFTPGQGFTGELFF | TGTGCCAGCAGCCCATTCACCCCCGGACAGGGTTTTACCGGGGAGCTGTTTTTT
TRBJ1-3 | TRBV13 | NA | NA | CASSLSRRTSGNTIYF | TGTGCCAGCAGCTTAAGTCGGAGGACGTCTGGAAACACCATATATTTT
TRBJ1-5 | TRBV5-1 | NA | NA | CASSLGTGNQPQHF | TGCGCCAGCAGCTTGGGGACGGGGAATCAGCCCCAGCATTTT
TRBJ1-1 | TRBV3-1/TRBV3-2 | NA | NA | CASSQFGMNTEAFF | TGTGCCAGCAGCCAATTCGGGATGAACACTGAAGCTTTCTTT
TRBJ1-2 | TRBV27 | TRBD1 | NA | CASSYRQGLYGYTF | TGTGCCAGCAGTTATAGACAGGGCCTCTATGGCTACACCTTC
TRBJ2-7 | TRBV3-1/TRBV3-2 | NA | few | CASSGGGVQYF | TGTGCCAGCAGCGGAGGTGGAGTGCAGTACTTC
TRBJ1-5 | TRBV18 | NA | NA | CASSPKGVGSNQPQHF | TGTGCCAGCTCACCAAAAGGGGTAGGAAGCAATCAGCCCCAGCATTTT
TRBJ1-4 | TRBV18 | TRBD1 | NA | CASSPALTGLDEKLFF | TGTGCCAGCTCACCTGCCCTGACAGGGCTGGATGAAAAACTGTTTTTT
TRBJ2-2 | TRBV19 | TRBD1 | once | CASSVQGTDTGELFF | TGTGCCAGTAGTGTACAGGGGACGGACACCGGGGAGCTGTTTTTT
TRBJ1-1 | TRBV19 | NA | NA | CASSIDRTRRTEAFF | TGTGCCAGTAGTATAGACAGAACTAGGAGGACTGAAGCTTTCTTT
TRBJ2-1 | TRBV12-5 | NA | NA | CASGLGSRFDEQFF | TGTGCTAGTGGTTTGGGGTCGCGTTTCGATGAGCAGTTCTTC
TRBJ1-3 | TRBV18 | NA | NA | CASSPESGNTIYF | TGTGCCAGCTCACCAGAGTCTGGAAACACCATATATTTT
TRBJ2-1 | TRBV3-1/TRBV3-2 | NA | NA | CASSQGRRALWNEQFF | TGTGCCAGCAGCCAAGGACGGAGGGCCTTGTGGAATGAGCAGTTCTTC
TRBJ1-3 | TRBV19 | NA | NA | CASSSGMHSGNTIYF | TGTGCCAGTAGTTCGGGGATGCATTCTGGAAACACCATATATTTT